Presented here are 19 T cell receptor beta chains from one specimen sequenced in a study of blood T cells in healthy people across ages. Primed by a sample-barcoded 5' primer and a J-beta primer mix, a second PCR proceeded for 7 to 11 cycles. Each CDR3 protein gets one entry after TCRdb re-called the 5' RACE reads with MiXCR. The sample consists of under 800,000 distinct CDR3 sequences, more than 20% of them appearing once. Material: blood. The receptors originated from a man between 65 and 85 years old in good health.

Many counts were recorded for this clonotype. The J gene is TRBJ2-1, the V gene TRBV3-1; no definite D call. This CDR3 contains 15 residues. Germline V gives CDR1 LGHDT, CDR2 YNNKEL (reference sequence). V was shortened by 3 bases and J by 7 bases, with 16 bases between the two germline ends. CDR3 nucleotides: TGTGCCAGCAGCCACATAACCCGTGGGGTGAATGAGCAGTTCTTC. Amino acid sequence: CASSHITRGVNEQFF.

The chain carries TRBV12-5 and TRBJ2-7; 9 positions agree with TRBD2. The CDR3 runs 12 residues. With V trimmed by 5 bases and J by 5 bases, 1 base remained unmatched. CDR1 LGHNT and CDR2 FRNRAP come from the germline V gene. The CDR3 region has the DNA TGTGCTAGTGGTCGGACTAGCGACGAGCAGTACTTC. Amino acid sequence: CASGRTSDEQYF.

The V call is TRBV7-2, the J call TRBJ2-5, with D perhaps matching TRBD2 (7 bases). Matching the DNA end better, TRBJ2-7 makes the J call doubtful. The V gene's germline CDR1 is SGHTA and CDR2 FQGNSA. The CDR3 consists of 15 residues. In DNA form, the CDR3 reads TGTGCCAGCAGCTCCCCGGCAGCGGGACACTACGAGCAGTACTTC. Amino acids: CASSSPAAGHYEQYF.

V gene TRBV10-3 combines with J gene TRBJ2-1, with TRBD2 as a possible D gene (5 bases). The CDR3 is 12 residues long. Trimming stripped 4 bases from V and 12 bases from J, with 13 bases between. Germline lookup yields CDR1 ENHRY and CDR2 SYGVKD. This chain's CDR3 is CAISGGGVGQFF. CDR3 nucleotide sequence: TGTGCCATCAGTGGAGGAGGTGTTGGGCAGTTCTTC.

This chain connects TRBV7-2 to TRBJ2-5; D perhaps matches TRBD1 (6 bases). The DNA matches TRBJ2-7 better at its end, which makes the J call doubtful. The germline V gene has CDR1 SGHTA and CDR2 FQGNSA. The CDR3 totals 15 residues. CDR3 residues: CASSLVRGYLYEQYF. The CDR3 DNA is TGTGCCAGCAGCCTCGTCAGGGGATACCTCTACGAGCAGTACTTC.

V usage is TRBV6-1 and J usage is TRBJ2-2, with 10 bases fitting TRBD2. Per germline, CDR1 MNHNS and CDR2 SASEGT. The CDR3 spans 15 residues. V shed 4 bases and J 4 bases; nucleotides not matched to a gene: 3. The CDR3 DNA reads as TGTGCCAGCAGTGTAGCGGGAGGATTCACCGGGGAGCTGTTTTTT. It is translated as CASSVAGGFTGELFF.

The chain uses TRBV25-1 and TRBJ2-7, with D possibly matching TRBD2 (6 bases). V was pared by 8 bases and J by 3 bases, with 11 bases between. CDR3 length equals 12 residues. CDR1 is MGHDK and CDR2 is SYGVNS in the germline V gene. The CDR3, as DNA: TGTGCCAGCCGACTAGAAGACTACGAGCAGTACTTC. Protein product: CASRLEDYEQYF.

The rearrangement uses TRBV9 and TRBJ2-4, with D perhaps assigned TRBD1 or TRBD2 (5 bases each). The CDR3 has 13 amino acids. Germline lookup yields CDR1 SGDLS and CDR2 YYNGEE. V was shortened by 2 bases and J by 6 bases, with 9 bases between the two germline ends. CDR3 in amino acids: CASSVDGGNIQYF. CDR3 in DNA: TGTGCCAGCAGCGTGGATGGGGGAAACATTCAGTACTTC.

Note on this clonotype: A much larger clone is a single base away; this may be a read error. The CDR3 ends on some other residue instead of the conserved phenylalanine or tryptophan, so this is likely a read error. V usage is TRBV25-1 and J usage is TRBJ2-7; D is tentatively TRBD1 or TRBD2 (6 bases each). The CDR3 totals 15 residues. V gave up 6 bases and J gave up 0 bases, with 15 bases separating them. Germline assignment: CDR1 MGHDK and CDR2 SYGVNS. Written as DNA, the CDR3 is TGTGCCAGCAGCGGAGGGGGACGGAGCTCCTACGAGCAGTACCTC. It encodes CASSGGGRSSYEQYL.

This clonotype was counted many times. The chain combines TRBV27 with TRBJ2-1; D is unclear. Germline V lookup: CDR1 MNHEY, CDR2 SMNVEV (reference sequence). V lost 3 bases to trimming and J lost 8 bases, with 11 bases between them. The CDR3 covers 13 residues. The CDR3 nucleotides read TGTGCCAGCAGTTTGGGCCCCTGGGATGAGCAGTTCTTC. Translating it yields CASSLGPWDEQFF.

This clonotype was counted a few times. The rearrangement links TRBV3-1 to TRBJ2-3; a possible D gene is TRBD2 (5 bases). CDR1 and CDR2 (germline): LGHDT, YNNKEL (reference sequence). CDR3 length: 15 amino acids. V was clipped by 5 bases and J by 3 bases, with 15 bases between them. The CDR3 DNA reads as TGTGCCAGCAGCGTAAAGCCTACGGGGACAGATACGCAGTATTTT. Protein sequence: CASSVKPTGTDTQYF.

For the CDR3, the DNA is TGTGCCAGCAGTCCCATACCCACAACAAACCCAAAAGGCAATGAGCAGTTCTTC. Its translation is CASSPIPTTNPKGNEQFF. The V gene is TRBV12-3 or TRBV12-4, the J gene TRBJ2-1; D call uncertain. The CDR3 spans 18 residues. V gave up 5 bases and J gave up 6 bases, with 26 bases separating them.

This clonotype was counted ten times or more. The CDR3 coding sequence is TGTGCCAGCAGGCCGCGTAGCGGGAGCGCCTTATGGAATGAGCAGTTCTTC. This encodes CASRPRSGSALWNEQFF. The V and J genes are TRBV12-3 or TRBV12-4 and TRBJ2-1; the match to TRBD2 covers 9 bases. The CDR3 loop spans 17 amino acids. Trimming at V came to 6 bases and at J to 7 bases, leaving 16 bases not matched to a gene.

In this sample, this clonotype turned up a few times. The J gene is TRBJ2-2, the V gene TRBV10-3, with a possible D match to TRBD2 (6 bases). The CDR3 has 15 residues. Germline CDR1 is ENHRY and CDR2 is SYGVKD. V was trimmed by 4 bases and J by 3 bases, leaving 12 bases between them. CDR3 loop: CAISVGTGDTGELFF. Here the CDR3 DNA reads TGTGCCATCAGTGTCGGGACGGGGGACACCGGGGAGCTGTTTTTT.

This clonotype was seen a handful of times. The chain combines TRBV6-2 or TRBV6-3 with TRBJ2-1, with 8 bases identical to TRBD1. The closer fit of TRBJ2-7 to the DNA end suggests the J call may be wrong. CDR3 length: 15 residues. Germline CDR1 and CDR2: MNHEY and SVGEGT. This CDR3 reads CASSYRTGRSYEQYF. The DNA for the CDR3 is TGTGCCAGCAGTTATAGGACAGGGAGATCCTACGAGCAGTACTTC.

The chain is built from TRBV3-1 and TRBJ2-1, with 10 nucleotides matching TRBD2. CDR1 is LGHDT and CDR2 is YNNKEL in the germline V gene (reference sequence). The J segment lost 5 bases and the V segment lost 7 bases, leaving 5 bases of the junction unmatched. The CDR3 has 14 amino acids. The CDR3 loop reads CASKQAGGNNEQFF. The CDR3 bases are TGTGCCAGCAAGCAAGCGGGAGGGAACAATGAGCAGTTCTTC.

The chain couples TRBV6-1 to TRBJ2-5; D possibly corresponds to TRBD2 (6 bases). With the DNA end fitting TRBJ2-1 better, the J assignment may be wrong. This CDR3 region has 15 residues. Germline V gene sequence: CDR1 MNHNS, CDR2 SASEGT. CDR3 bases: TGTGCCAGCGATTTGGGGGGACGAACCTACAATGAGCAGTTCTTC. This encodes CASDLGGRTYNEQFF.

This clonotype was counted only a few times. The chain combines TRBV7-2 with TRBJ2-3; tentative D call: TRBD1 (5 bases). The germline V gene has CDR1 SGHTA and CDR2 FQGNSA. V lost 1 base and J lost 6, with 11 bases in between. The CDR3 totals 14 residues. CDR3 sequence: CASSLEAGLDTQYF. CDR3 sequence (DNA): TGTGCCAGCAGCTTAGAGGCAGGGTTGGATACGCAGTATTTT.

The chain employs TRBV29-1 and TRBJ2-5, with TRBD2 as a possible D gene (5 bases). Trimming pared 6 bases from V and 5 bases from J, leaving 19 bases between. The CDR3 runs 14 residues. Germline-derived CDR1 and CDR2 are SQVTM and ANQGSEA. DNA for the CDR3: TGCAGCGTCGCGGGTGGCAGCCTCGGGGAGACCCAGTACTTC. It encodes CSVAGGSLGETQYF.